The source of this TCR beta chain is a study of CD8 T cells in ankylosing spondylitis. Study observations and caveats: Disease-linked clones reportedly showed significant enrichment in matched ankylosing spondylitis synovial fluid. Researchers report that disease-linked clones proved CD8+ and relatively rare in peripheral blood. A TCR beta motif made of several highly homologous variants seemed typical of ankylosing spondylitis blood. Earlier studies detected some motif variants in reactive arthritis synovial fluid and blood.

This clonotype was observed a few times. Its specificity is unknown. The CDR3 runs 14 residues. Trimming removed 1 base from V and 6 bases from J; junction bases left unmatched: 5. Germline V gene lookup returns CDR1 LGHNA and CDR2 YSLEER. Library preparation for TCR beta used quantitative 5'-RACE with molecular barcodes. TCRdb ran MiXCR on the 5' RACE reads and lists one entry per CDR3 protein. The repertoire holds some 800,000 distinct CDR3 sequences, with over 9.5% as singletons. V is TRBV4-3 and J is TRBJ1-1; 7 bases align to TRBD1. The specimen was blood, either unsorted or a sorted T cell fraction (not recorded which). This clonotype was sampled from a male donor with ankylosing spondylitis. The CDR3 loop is CASSQGGDSSEAFF. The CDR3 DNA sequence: TGCGCCAGCAGCCAAGGGGGGGACAGTTCTGAAGCTTTCTTT.